The T cell receptor beta chain under discussion was sequenced for a study of OX40 agonist ivuxolimab in advanced cancers. Study context: Anti-PD-1, anti-PD-L1 or anti-CTLA-4 therapy given earlier was allowed, and approximately 40% had some. Study-level results: The average count of expanded clones was higher among CD8+ T cells than among CD4+.

The data were produced by immunoSEQ multiplex PCR, yet TCRdb's version contains in-frame clones alone and is incomplete. The table shows roughly 91,000 clones, with approximately 94% occurring only once. Trimming removed 2 bases at V and 6 bases at J, with 17 bases between. The CDR3 length is 16 residues. CDR1 is MNHEY, CDR2 SMNVEV, per germline (reference sequence). This clone is a singleton in its sample. Its antigen is unidentified. This sequence originates from an adult with an advanced solid tumor such as melanoma, head and neck, liver or kidney cancer. The input for sequencing was CD4+ or CD8+ T cells sorted from blood, taken in a trial of the OX40 agonist ivuxolimab. This chain joins TRBV27 and TRBJ1-5, with D uncertain. The CDR3 loop is CASSLVGYETSQPQHF. The CDR3 bases are TGTGCCAGCAGTTTAGTAGGTTACGAGACAAGTCAGCCCCAGCATTTT.